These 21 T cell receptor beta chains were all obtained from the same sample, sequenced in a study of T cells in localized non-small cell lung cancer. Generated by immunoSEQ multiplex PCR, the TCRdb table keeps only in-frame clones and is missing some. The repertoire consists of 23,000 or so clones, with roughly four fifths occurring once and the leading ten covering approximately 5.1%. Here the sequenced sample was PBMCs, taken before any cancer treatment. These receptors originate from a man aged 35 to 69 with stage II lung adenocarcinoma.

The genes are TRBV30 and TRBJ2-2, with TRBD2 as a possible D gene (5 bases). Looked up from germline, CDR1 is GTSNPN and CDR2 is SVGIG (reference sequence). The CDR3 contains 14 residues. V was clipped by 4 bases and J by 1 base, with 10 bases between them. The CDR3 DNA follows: TGTGCCTGGAACCGGGATATGAACACCGGGGAGCTGTTTTTT. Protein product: CAWNRDMNTGELFF.

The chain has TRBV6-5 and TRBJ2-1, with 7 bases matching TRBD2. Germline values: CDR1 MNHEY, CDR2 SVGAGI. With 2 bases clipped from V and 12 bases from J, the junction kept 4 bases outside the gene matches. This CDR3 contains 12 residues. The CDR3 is CASSYRAGVQFF. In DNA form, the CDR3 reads TGTGCCAGCAGTTACCGGGCGGGAGTGCAGTTCTTC.

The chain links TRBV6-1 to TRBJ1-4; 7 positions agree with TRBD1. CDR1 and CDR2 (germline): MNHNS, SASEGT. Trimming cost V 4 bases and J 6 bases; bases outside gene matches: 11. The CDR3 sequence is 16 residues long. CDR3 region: CASSAFHGTDYEKLFF. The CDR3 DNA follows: TGTGCCAGCAGTGCTTTCCACGGGACAGACTATGAAAAACTGTTTTTT.

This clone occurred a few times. CDR3 in amino acids: CASSLLPGANVLTF. As DNA, the CDR3 is TGTGCCAGCAGCTTACTTCCTGGGGCCAACGTCCTGACTTTC. The V and J genes are TRBV5-5 and TRBJ2-6; no clear D gene. V was shortened by 2 bases and J by 2 bases, with 5 bases between the two germline ends. CDR3 length equals 14 residues. CDR1 and CDR2 (germline): SGHKS, YYEKEE (reference sequence).

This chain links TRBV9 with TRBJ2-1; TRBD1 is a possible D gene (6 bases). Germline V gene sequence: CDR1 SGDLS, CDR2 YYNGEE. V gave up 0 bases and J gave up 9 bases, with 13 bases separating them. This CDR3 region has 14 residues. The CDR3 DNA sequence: TGTGCCAGCAGCGTAGTTCCAGGGGTGAGTGAGCAGTTCTTC. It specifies CASSVVPGVSEQFF.

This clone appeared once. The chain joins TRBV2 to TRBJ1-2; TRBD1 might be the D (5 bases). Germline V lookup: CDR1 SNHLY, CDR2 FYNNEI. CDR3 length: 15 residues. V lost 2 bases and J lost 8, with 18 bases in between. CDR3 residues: CASSELSTGPRGYTF. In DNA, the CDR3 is TGTGCCAGCAGTGAATTGTCGACGGGACCGCGGGGCTACACCTTC.

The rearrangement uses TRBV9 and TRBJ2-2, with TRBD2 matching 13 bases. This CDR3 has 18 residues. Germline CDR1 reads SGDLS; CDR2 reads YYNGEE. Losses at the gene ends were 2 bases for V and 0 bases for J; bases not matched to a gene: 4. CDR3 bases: TGTGCCAGCAGCGTGTGGACTAGCGGGGGACCGAACACCGGGGAGCTGTTTTTT. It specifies CASSVWTSGGPNTGELFF.

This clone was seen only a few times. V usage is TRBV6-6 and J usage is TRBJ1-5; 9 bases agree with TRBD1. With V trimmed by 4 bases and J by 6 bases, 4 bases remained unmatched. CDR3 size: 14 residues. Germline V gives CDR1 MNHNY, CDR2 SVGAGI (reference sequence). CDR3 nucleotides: TGTGCCAGCAGTTCACAGGGGGCGCGTCAGCCCCAGCATTTT. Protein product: CASSSQGARQPQHF.

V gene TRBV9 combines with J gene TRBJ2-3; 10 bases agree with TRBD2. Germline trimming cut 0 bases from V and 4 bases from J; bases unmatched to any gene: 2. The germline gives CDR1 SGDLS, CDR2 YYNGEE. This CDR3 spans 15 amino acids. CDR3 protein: CASSVASGGADTQYF. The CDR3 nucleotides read TGTGCCAGCAGCGTAGCCAGCGGGGGGGCAGATACGCAGTATTTT.

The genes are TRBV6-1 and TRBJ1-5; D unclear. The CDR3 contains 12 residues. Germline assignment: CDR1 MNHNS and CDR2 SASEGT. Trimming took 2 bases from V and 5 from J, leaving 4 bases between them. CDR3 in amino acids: CASSEPDQPQHF. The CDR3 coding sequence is TGTGCCAGCAGTGAACCAGATCAGCCCCAGCATTTT.

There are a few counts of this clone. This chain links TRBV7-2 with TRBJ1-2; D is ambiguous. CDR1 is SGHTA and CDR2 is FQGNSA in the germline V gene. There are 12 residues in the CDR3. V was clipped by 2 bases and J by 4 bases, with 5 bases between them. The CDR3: CASSLISYGYTF. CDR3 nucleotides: TGTGCCAGCAGCTTAATAAGCTATGGCTACACCTTC.

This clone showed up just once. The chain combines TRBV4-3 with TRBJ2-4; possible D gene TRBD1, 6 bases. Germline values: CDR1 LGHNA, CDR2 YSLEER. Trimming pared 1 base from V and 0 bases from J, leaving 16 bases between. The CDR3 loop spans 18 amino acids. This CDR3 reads CASSQAAPGDIAKNIQYF. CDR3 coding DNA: TGCGCCAGCAGCCAAGCTGCTCCAGGGGACATAGCCAAAAACATTCAGTACTTC.

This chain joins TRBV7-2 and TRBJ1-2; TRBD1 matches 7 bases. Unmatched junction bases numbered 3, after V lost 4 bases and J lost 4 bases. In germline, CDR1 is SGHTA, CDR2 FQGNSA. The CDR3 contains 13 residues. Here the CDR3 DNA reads TGTGCCAGCAGCTATGGACAGGTCTATGGCTACACCTTC. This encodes CASSYGQVYGYTF. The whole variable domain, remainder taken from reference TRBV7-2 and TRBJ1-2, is GAGVSQSPSNKVTEKGKDVELRCDPISGHTALYWYRQSLGQGLEFLIYFQGNSAPDKSGLPSDRFSAERTGGSVSTLTIQRTQQEDSAVYLCASSYGQVYGYTFGSGTRLTVV.

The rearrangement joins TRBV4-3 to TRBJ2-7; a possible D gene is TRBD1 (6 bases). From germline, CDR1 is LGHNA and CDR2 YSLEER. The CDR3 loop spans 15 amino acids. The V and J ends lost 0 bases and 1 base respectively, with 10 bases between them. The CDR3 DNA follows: TGCGCCAGCAGCCAAGACCGGGACACATCCTACGAGCAGTACTTC. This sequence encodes CASSQDRDTSYEQYF.

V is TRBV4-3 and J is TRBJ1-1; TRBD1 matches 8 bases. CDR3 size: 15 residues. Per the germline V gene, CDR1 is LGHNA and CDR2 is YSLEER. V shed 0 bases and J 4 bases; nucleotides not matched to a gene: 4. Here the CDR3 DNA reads TGCGCCAGCAGCCAAGATACAGGGGGGAGCACTGAAGCTTTCTTT. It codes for CASSQDTGGSTEAFF.

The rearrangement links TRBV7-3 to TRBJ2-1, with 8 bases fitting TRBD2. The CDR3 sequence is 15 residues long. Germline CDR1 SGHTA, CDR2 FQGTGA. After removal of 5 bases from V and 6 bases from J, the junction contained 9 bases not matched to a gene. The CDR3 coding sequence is TGTGCCAGCAGCCTGGGGCGACTAGCGACCAATGAGCAGTTCTTC. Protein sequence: CASSLGRLATNEQFF.

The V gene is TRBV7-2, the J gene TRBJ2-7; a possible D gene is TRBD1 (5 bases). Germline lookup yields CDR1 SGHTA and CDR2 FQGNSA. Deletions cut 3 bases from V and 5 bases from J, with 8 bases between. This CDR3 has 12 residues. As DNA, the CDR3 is TGTGCCAGCAGCTTTGGACATAACGAGCAGTACTTC. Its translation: CASSFGHNEQYF.

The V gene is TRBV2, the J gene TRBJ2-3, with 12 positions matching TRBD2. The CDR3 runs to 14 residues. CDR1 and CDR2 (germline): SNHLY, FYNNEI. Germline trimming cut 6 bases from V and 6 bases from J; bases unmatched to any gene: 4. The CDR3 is CASSLGTSGDTQYF. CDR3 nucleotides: TGTGCCAGCAGCTTAGGGACTAGCGGGGATACGCAGTATTTT.

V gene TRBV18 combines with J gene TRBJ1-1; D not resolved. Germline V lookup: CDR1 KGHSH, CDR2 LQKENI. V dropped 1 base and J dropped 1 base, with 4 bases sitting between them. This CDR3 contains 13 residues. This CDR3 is CASSPQANTEAFF. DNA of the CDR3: TGTGCCAGCTCACCACAGGCGAACACTGAAGCTTTCTTT.

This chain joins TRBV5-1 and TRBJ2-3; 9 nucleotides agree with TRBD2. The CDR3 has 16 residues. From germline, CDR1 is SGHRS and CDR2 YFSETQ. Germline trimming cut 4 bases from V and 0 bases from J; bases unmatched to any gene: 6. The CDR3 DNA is TGCGCCAGCAGCGTATATAGCGGGAGTAGCACAGATACGCAGTATTTT. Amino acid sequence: CASSVYSGSSTDTQYF.

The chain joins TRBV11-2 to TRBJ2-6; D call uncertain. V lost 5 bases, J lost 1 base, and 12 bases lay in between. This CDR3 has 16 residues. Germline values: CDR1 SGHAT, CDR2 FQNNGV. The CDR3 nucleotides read TGTGCCAGCAGCCCGACGGGCCCGTCTGGGGCCAACGTCCTGACTTTC. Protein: CASSPTGPSGANVLTF.